This T cell receptor (beta chain) was found in a study of blood T cell repertoires in COVID-19. In its sample, this clone was seen once. The same CDR3 also results from other DNA sequences found in this sample. The method was immunoSEQ multiplex PCR; TCRdb's version includes in-frame clones alone and lacks a portion of them. The sample includes about 480,000 clones, roughly 90% seen only once; the top ten take approximately 1.8%. The CDR3 is 14 residues long. The V gene end was trimmed by 3 bases and the J gene end by 6 bases; junction bases not matched to a gene: 5. In germline, CDR1 is LNHDA, CDR2 SQIVND (reference sequence). In assigning cohorts, the study relied on participant-reported clinical history. Donors of Cohort 3 who recovered were those that had two negative PCRs, clearance, or symptom resolution.

Input material: PBMCs or T cells enriched from blood (not recorded which). This sequence joins TRBV19 and TRBJ2-7; 10 positions agree with TRBD1. This receptor was identified in a woman aged 40 to 50 who had recovered from COVID-19. CDR3 residues: CASSMGQGLSEQYF. The CDR3 region has the DNA TGTGCCAGTAGTATGGGACAGGGGCTTAGCGAGCAGTACTTC.